One and the same sample provided the 28 T cell receptor beta chains below, sequenced in a study of cytomegalovirus exposure and HLA in healthy donors. PCR primers comprised 60 Vbeta and 13 Jbeta primers. Measured with immunoSEQ multiplex PCR; TCRdb has only the in-frame clones, and not every one. The table has over 110,000 clones, around 79% seen once. The sequencing sample was made of PBMCs. All receptors come from a man aged 18 to 35 in good health and CMV-seronegative.

The gene calls are TRBV4-3 and TRBJ1-1; D is ambiguous. V was trimmed by 1 base and J by 4 bases, leaving 10 bases between them. This CDR3 is built from 14 residues. The germline gives CDR1 LGHNA, CDR2 YSLEER. Here the CDR3 reads CASSQARGFTEAFF. The DNA for the CDR3 is TGCGCCAGCAGCCAAGCCCGGGGATTCACTGAAGCTTTCTTT.

This clone appeared once. The J gene is TRBJ2-2, the V gene TRBV30; a possible D gene is TRBD2 (5 bases). V gave up 2 bases and J gave up 6 bases, with 10 bases separating them. The V gene's germline CDR1 is GTSNPN and CDR2 SVGIG (reference sequence). CDR3 size: 13 residues. The CDR3 sequence: CAWSKTRAGELFF. The CDR3 DNA reads TGTGCCTGGAGTAAAACGAGGGCCGGGGAGCTGTTTTTT.

The CDR3 region is CASGAGPSYIQYF. The CDR3 DNA sequence: TGTGCCAGCGGGGCAGGCCCTTCCTACATTCAGTACTTC. V and J are TRBV2 and TRBJ2-4; TRBD1 might be the D (5 bases). Trimming stripped 8 bases from V and 8 bases from J, with 16 bases between. There are 13 residues in the CDR3. Looked up from germline, CDR1 is SNHLY and CDR2 is FYNNEI.

V is TRBV20-1 and J is TRBJ2-5; no firm D call. The DNA end is more similar to TRBJ2-7, so the J call may be wrong. Germline CDR1 reads DFQATT; CDR2 reads SNEGSKA (reference sequence). This CDR3 is built from 11 residues. In nucleotides, the CDR3 is TGCAGTGCTAGGGGCTCCTACGAGCAGTACTTC. Amino acid sequence: CSARGSYEQYF.

This chain joins TRBV5-1 and TRBJ2-5, with D perhaps matching TRBD2 (6 bases). Looked up from germline, CDR1 is SGHRS and CDR2 is YFSETQ. Trimming removed 5 bases from V and 3 bases from J, with 23 bases in between. CDR3 size: 17 residues. This chain's CDR3 is CASRPGLYLGIEETQYF. The CDR3 DNA reads TGCGCCAGCAGGCCGGGACTCTACCTGGGGATTGAAGAGACCCAGTACTTC.

This clone was recorded a few times. The chain combines TRBV6-5 with TRBJ2-1; D unclear. Germline V gene lookup returns CDR1 MNHEY and CDR2 SVGAGI. The length of the CDR3 is 14 residues. V dropped 0 bases and J dropped 4 bases, with 7 bases sitting between them. The CDR3 coding sequence is TGTGCCAGCAGTTACTCTGTTATATACAATGAGCAGTTCTTC. Protein product: CASSYSVIYNEQFF.

This clone was observed a single time. The CDR3 DNA reads TGTGCCAGCAGAGGCCGGACAGGGGGAGACTATGGCTACACCTTC. Translating it yields CASRGRTGGDYGYTF. The gene calls are TRBV27 and TRBJ1-2; 10 bases line up with TRBD1. The CDR3 runs 15 residues. CDR1 and CDR2 from the germline V gene are MNHEY and SMNVEV (reference sequence). The ends lost 6 bases at V and 3 bases at J; junction bases unmatched: 7.

This clone has just a few counts. The V and J genes are TRBV4-3 and TRBJ2-2, with 11 bases fitting TRBD1. The CDR3 loop spans 16 amino acids. Germline lookup yields CDR1 LGHNA and CDR2 YSLEER. The V gene end was trimmed by 3 bases and the J gene end by 6 bases; junction bases not matched to a gene: 6. The CDR3 here is CASSHRGDRGAGELFF. The CDR3 DNA follows: TGCGCCAGCAGCCATCGCGGGGACAGGGGGGCCGGGGAGCTGTTTTTT.

The chain is built from TRBV4-3 and TRBJ1-2, with TRBD1 matching over 8 bases. Germline V CDR1 and CDR2: LGHNA, YSLEER. Trimming took 0 bases from V and 8 from J; bases not matched to a gene: 11. CDR3 length: 16 amino acids. The CDR3 here is CASSQEVGQGARGYTF. The CDR3 DNA is TGCGCCAGCAGCCAAGAAGTTGGGCAGGGGGCGCGGGGCTACACCTTC.

J is TRBJ2-1 and V is TRBV30; TRBD1 aligns across 7 bases. Per the germline V gene, CDR1 is GTSNPN and CDR2 is SVGIG (reference sequence). This CDR3 comprises 14 residues. Trimming at V came to 0 bases and at J to 5 bases, leaving 4 bases not matched to a gene. CDR3 sequence (DNA): TGTGCCTGGAGTGTACTACAGGGGAACAATGAGCAGTTCTTC. It yields the protein CAWSVLQGNNEQFF.

Concerning this clone itself: Germline and junction disagree at one end, which may indicate a read error. The chain uses TRBV6-6 and TRBJ2-3; D might be TRBD1 (5 bases). This CDR3 region has 13 residues. CDR1 is MNHNY and CDR2 is SVGAGI in the germline V gene (reference sequence). The CDR3 protein is CASRFDSTNTQYF. CDR3 sequence (DNA): TGTGCCAGCAGATTTGACAGCACAAATACGCAGTATTTT.

The V call is TRBV7-9, the J call TRBJ1-1; D is possibly TRBD1 (5 bases). CDR1 is SEHNR, CDR2 FQNEAQ, per germline (reference sequence). This CDR3 contains 16 residues. V gave up 0 bases and J gave up 3 bases, with 14 bases separating them. The CDR3 region is CASSLALVVGDTEAFF. Written as DNA, the CDR3 is TGTGCCAGCAGCTTAGCGCTTGTAGTAGGGGACACTGAAGCTTTCTTT. The variable domain in full, completed from reference TRBV7-9 and TRBJ1-1, reads DTGVSQNPRHKITKRGQNVTFRCDPISEHNRLYWYRQTLGQGPEFLTYFQNEAQLEKSRLLSDRFSAERPKGSFSTLEIQRTEQGDSAMYLCASSLALVVGDTEAFFGQGTRLTVV.

The chain recombines TRBV5-1 with TRBJ2-7, with D possibly TRBD2 on 6 matching bases. The germline gives CDR1 SGHRS, CDR2 YFSETQ. With 4 bases removed from V and 0 bases from J, the gap between germline ends came to 17 bases. CDR3 length: 16 amino acids. CDR3 nucleotide sequence: TGCGCCAGCAGCCCCTATCGGGGGATGAGCTCCTACGAGCAGTACTTC. This codes for CASSPYRGMSSYEQYF. Filled out from reference TRBV5-1 and TRBJ2-7, the complete variable domain reads KAGVTQTPRYLIKTRGQQVTLSCSPISGHRSVSWYQQTPGQGLQFLFEYFSETQRNKGNFPGRFSGRQFSNSRSEMNVSTLELGDSALYLCASSPYRGMSSYEQYFGPGTRLTVT.

J is TRBJ2-7 and V is TRBV2, with D perhaps matching TRBD1 (5 bases). Germline V gene sequence: CDR1 SNHLY, CDR2 FYNNEI. The CDR3 length is 12 residues. V was clipped by 6 bases and J by 2 bases, with 8 bases between them. The CDR3 DNA reads TGTGCCAGCAGGGAGACAGCCTACGAGCAGTACTTC. It yields the protein CASRETAYEQYF.

This rearrangement joins TRBV5-1 to TRBJ1-6; D perhaps matches TRBD1 (6 bases). V lost 0 bases and J 5 bases, leaving 9 bases between the germline ends. The CDR3 has 15 residues. Germline V CDR1 and CDR2: SGHRS, YFSETQ. In DNA form, the CDR3 reads TGCGCCAGCAGCTTGGAAACAGGGCATAATTCACCCCTCCACTTT. Encoded protein: CASSLETGHNSPLHF. Drawing the rest from reference TRBV5-1 and TRBJ1-6, the complete variable domain is KAGVTQTPRYLIKTRGQQVTLSCSPISGHRSVSWYQQTPGQGLQFLFEYFSETQRNKGNFPGRFSGRQFSNSRSEMNVSTLELGDSALYLCASSLETGHNSPLHFGNGTRLTVT.

This clone was seen a few times. This chain links TRBV5-1 with TRBJ2-7, with D hard to call. V was cut by 6 bases and J by 0 bases, with 13 bases left in between. The CDR3 sequence is 14 residues long. Germline V lookup: CDR1 SGHRS, CDR2 YFSETQ. The CDR3 DNA is TGCGCCAGCACCCTTGGTGGCAACTCCTACGAGCAGTACTTC. Protein sequence: CASTLGGNSYEQYF.

Comment on this clone: The junction departs from germline at one end; a sequencing error may be responsible. The chain employs TRBV20-1 and TRBJ1-2; no definite D call. Germline V CDR1 and CDR2: DFQATT, SNEGSKA (reference sequence). The CDR3 is 10 residues long. The CDR3 nucleotides are TGCAGTGCTAGACAAGGAGGCTACGCCTTC. Translation gives CSARQGGYAF.

This clone was seen more than once but under ten times. This chain uses TRBV5-5 with TRBJ1-5, with D unclear. CDR3 length equals 15 residues. Per the germline V gene, CDR1 is SGHKS and CDR2 is YYEKEE (reference sequence). Trimming pared 1 base from V and 3 bases from J, leaving 11 bases between. CDR3 nucleotides: TGTGCCAGCAGCTTGTCAGGCACCTACAATCAGCCCCAGCATTTT. Protein: CASSLSGTYNQPQHF.

This clone showed up just once. The J gene is TRBJ1-2, the V gene TRBV7-9; the D is unclear. The CDR3 sequence is 19 residues long. V shed 5 bases and J shed 4 bases, with 29 bases lying between them. CDR1 and CDR2 from the germline V gene are SEHNR and FQNEAQ (reference sequence). The CDR3 bases are TGTGCCAGCAGCCCCCTAAATAGGAGGCAGCCCCGGCGAGGCTATGGCTACACCTTC. Translating it yields CASSPLNRRQPRRGYGYTF.

The rearrangement links TRBV7-9 to TRBJ2-7; 9 nucleotides match TRBD1. V was pared by 4 bases and J by 7 bases, with 5 bases of the junction left unmatched. The CDR3 spans 13 residues. The germline V gene has CDR1 SEHNR and CDR2 FQNEAQ (reference sequence). Here the CDR3 DNA reads TGTGCCAGCAGCTGGGGGACAGGGCGGGAGCAGTACTTC. It encodes CASSWGTGREQYF.

This chain uses TRBV7-3 with TRBJ2-3; 9 bases align to TRBD2. Germline CDR1 SGHTA, CDR2 FQGTGA. This CDR3 comprises 15 residues. Losses at the gene ends were 3 bases for V and 10 bases for J; bases not matched to a gene: 11. Here the CDR3 DNA reads TGTGCCAGCAGCTTGAACATCGGCGGGGGGGAGGCGCAGTATTTT. It specifies CASSLNIGGGEAQYF. The full variable domain, in which reference TRBV7-3 and TRBJ2-3 provide the parts outside the CDR3, is GAGVSQTPSNKVTEKGKYVELRCDPISGHTALYWYRQSLGQGPEFLIYFQGTGAADDSGLPNDRFFAVRPEGSVSTLKIQRTERGDSAVYLCASSLNIGGGEAQYFGPGTRLTVL.

The chain uses TRBV2 and TRBJ1-5; D possibly corresponds to TRBD1 (5 bases). V lost 7 bases, J lost 3 bases, and 10 bases lay in between. Germline V lookup: CDR1 SNHLY, CDR2 FYNNEI. The CDR3 runs to 13 residues. The CDR3: CASNRGTNQPQHF. The CDR3, as DNA: TGTGCCAGCAATCGGGGGACCAATCAGCCCCAGCATTTT.

This clone was detected only a few times. The CDR3 DNA reads as TGTGCCAGCAGCCTCCAGGGATATGGCACTGAAGCTTTCTTT. This encodes CASSLQGYGTEAFF. The chain combines TRBV6-5 with TRBJ1-1, with a tentative D call TRBD1 (5 bases). The CDR3 has 14 residues. Between the trimmed V and J ends, which lost 6 bases and 4 bases, there was a span of 15 bases. The germline gives CDR1 MNHEY, CDR2 SVGAGI.

This chain connects TRBV5-1 to TRBJ1-1; 7 bases line up with TRBD1. Trimming cost V 4 bases and J 1 base; bases outside gene matches: 7. The CDR3 spans 15 residues. The V gene's germline CDR1 is SGHRS and CDR2 YFSETQ. In DNA, the CDR3 is TGCGCCAGCAGCGTAGCCGGGACAGCGAACACTGAAGCTTTCTTT. Amino acids: CASSVAGTANTEAFF.

The chain carries TRBV5-1 and TRBJ1-2, with 8 bases aligning to TRBD1. The germline CDR1 and CDR2 sequences are SGHRS and YFSETQ. Germline trimming cut 7 bases from V and 3 bases from J; bases unmatched to any gene: 8. The CDR3 totals 14 residues. CDR3 protein: CASGTGGVDYGYTF. The CDR3 nucleotides read TGCGCCAGCGGAACAGGGGGTGTGGACTATGGCTACACCTTC.

V gene TRBV7-6 combines with J gene TRBJ1-5; D might be TRBD1 (5 bases). This CDR3 has 14 amino acids. Germline loops: CDR1 SGHVS, CDR2 FNYEAQ. V lost 4 bases and J lost 4, with 11 bases in between. CDR3: CASSSVGGNQPQHF. The CDR3 coding sequence is TGTGCCAGCAGCTCCGTGGGGGGAAATCAGCCCCAGCATTTT.

This chain uses TRBV29-1 with TRBJ1-5, with 7 bases fitting TRBD1. Germline values: CDR1 SQVTM, CDR2 ANQGSEA. The ends lost 8 bases at V and 8 bases at J; junction bases unmatched: 12. The length of the CDR3 is 13 residues. This CDR3 is CSFSSDRAKPQHF. In DNA form, the CDR3 reads TGCAGCTTCTCCTCCGACAGGGCAAAGCCCCAGCATTTT.

The CDR3 is CASSERDATNEKLFF. The CDR3 DNA is TGTGCCAGCAGTGAACGAGATGCAACTAATGAAAAACTGTTTTTT. This rearrangement joins TRBV6-1 to TRBJ1-4, with D unresolved. Germline V gene data show CDR1 as MNHNS and CDR2 as SASEGT. There are 15 residues in the CDR3. The V end was cut by 2 bases, the J end by 0 bases, with 7 bases between.